This T cell receptor beta chain is from a study of T cells after yellow fever vaccination. Findings and caveats of the study: Peaking on day 5 versus 15, the secondary response was faster but weaker.

The sample holds many counts of this clonotype. Its antigen is not known. CDR3 size: 15 residues. Trimming shortened V by 3 bases and J by 0 bases, and 10 bases separated the two germline ends. TCR cDNA was made by 5'RACE template switching, adding a universal primer site and UMIs. TCRdb reprocessed the 5' RACE reads via MiXCR and lists one record per CDR3 protein. The table lists fewer than 650,000 distinct CDR3 sequences, about a fifth of them singletons. This sequence was found in a man younger than 35 who received the YFV17D yellow fever vaccine. The rearrangement joins TRBV12-3 or TRBV12-4 to TRBJ2-3; D is unresolved. The sample was PBMCs, taken 21 days after the first yellow fever vaccination. The CDR3 sequence is CASSLKPPSTDTQYF. CDR3 in DNA: TGTGCCAGCAGTTTGAAGCCACCTAGCACAGATACGCAGTATTTT.